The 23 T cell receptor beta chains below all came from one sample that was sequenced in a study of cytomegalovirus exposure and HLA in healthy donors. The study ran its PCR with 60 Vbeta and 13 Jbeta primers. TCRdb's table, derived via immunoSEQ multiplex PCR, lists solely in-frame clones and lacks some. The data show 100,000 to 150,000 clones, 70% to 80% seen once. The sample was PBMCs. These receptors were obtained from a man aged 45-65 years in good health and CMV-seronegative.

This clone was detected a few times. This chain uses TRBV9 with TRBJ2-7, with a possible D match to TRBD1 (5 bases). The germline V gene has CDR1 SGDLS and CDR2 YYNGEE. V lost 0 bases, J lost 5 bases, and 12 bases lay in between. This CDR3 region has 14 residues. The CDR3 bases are TGTGCCAGCAGCGTAGCTCCAGGGTCCAACGAGCAGTACTTC. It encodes CASSVAPGSNEQYF.

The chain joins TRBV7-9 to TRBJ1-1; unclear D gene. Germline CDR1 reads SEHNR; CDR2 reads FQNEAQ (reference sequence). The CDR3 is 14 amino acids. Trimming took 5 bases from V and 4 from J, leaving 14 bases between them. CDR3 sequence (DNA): TGTGCCAGCAGCAAAGGCGGGGTGAGCACTGAAGCTTTCTTT. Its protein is CASSKGGVSTEAFF.

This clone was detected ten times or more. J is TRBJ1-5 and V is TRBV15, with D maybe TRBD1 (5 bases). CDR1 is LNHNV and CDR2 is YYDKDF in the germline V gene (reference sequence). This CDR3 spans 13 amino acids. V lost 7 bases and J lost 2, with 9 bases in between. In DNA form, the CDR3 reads TGTGCCACCACGGGGGAGGGCAATCAGCCCCAGCATTTT. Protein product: CATTGEGNQPQHF.

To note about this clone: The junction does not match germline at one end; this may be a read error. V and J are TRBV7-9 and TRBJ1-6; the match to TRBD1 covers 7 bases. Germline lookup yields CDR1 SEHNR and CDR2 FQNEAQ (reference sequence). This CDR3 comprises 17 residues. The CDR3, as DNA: TGTTCCAGCAGCCCGGCTGGCGGGACAGCATATAATTCACCCCTCCACTTT. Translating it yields CSSSPAGGTAYNSPLHF.

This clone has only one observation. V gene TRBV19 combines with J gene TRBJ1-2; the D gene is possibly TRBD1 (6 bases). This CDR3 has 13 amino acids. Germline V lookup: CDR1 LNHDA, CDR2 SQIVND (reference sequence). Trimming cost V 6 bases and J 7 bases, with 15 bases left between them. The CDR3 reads CASRSLGGAGYTF. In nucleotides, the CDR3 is TGTGCCAGTAGATCGCTGGGGGGGGCTGGCTACACCTTC. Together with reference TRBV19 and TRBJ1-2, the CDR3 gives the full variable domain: DGGITQSPKYLFRKEGQNVTLSCEQNLNHDAMYWYRQDPGQGLRLIYYSQIVNDFQKGDIAEGYSVSREKKESFPLTVTSAQKNPTAFYLCASRSLGGAGYTFGSGTRLTVV.

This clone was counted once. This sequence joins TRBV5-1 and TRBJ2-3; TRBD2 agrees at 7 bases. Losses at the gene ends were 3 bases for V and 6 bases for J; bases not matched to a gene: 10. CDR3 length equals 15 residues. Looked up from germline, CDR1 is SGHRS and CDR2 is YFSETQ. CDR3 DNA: TGCGCCAGCAGCTCAACGACTGGGCGGGGGGATACGCAGTATTTT. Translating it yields CASSSTTGRGDTQYF.

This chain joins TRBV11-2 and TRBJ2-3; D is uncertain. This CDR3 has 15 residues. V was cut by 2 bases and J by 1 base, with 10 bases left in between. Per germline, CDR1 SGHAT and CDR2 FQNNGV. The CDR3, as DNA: TGTGCCAGCAGCTTATTTTCTGGGCGCACAGATACGCAGTATTTT. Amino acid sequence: CASSLFSGRTDTQYF.

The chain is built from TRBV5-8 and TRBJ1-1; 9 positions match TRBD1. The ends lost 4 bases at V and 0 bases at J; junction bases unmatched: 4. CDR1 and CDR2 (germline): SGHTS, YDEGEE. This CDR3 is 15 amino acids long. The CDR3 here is CASSHGQGLNTEAFF. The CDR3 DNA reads TGTGCCAGCAGCCACGGACAGGGGCTGAACACTGAAGCTTTCTTT.

The DNA for the CDR3 is TGTGCCAGCAGCTTTCGGGACGGGACAGGGGAAAAACTGTTTTTT. It codes for CASSFRDGTGEKLFF. The chain uses TRBV7-8 and TRBJ1-4; 9 positions match TRBD1. The CDR3 sequence is 15 residues long. V shed 3 bases, J shed 8 bases, and the junction held 7 bases outside the gene matches. Germline CDR1 and CDR2: SGHVS and FQNEAQ.

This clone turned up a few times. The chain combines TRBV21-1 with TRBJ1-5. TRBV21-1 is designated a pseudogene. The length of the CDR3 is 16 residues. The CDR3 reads CASSKGRRYSNQPQHF. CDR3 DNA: TGTGCCAGCAGCAAAGGGAGGCGATATAGCAATCAGCCCCAGCATTTT.

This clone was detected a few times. This CDR3 reads CATRGGAIQKLFF. CDR3 in DNA: TGTGCCACCAGGGGAGGCGCGATTCAAAAACTGTTTTTT. V usage is TRBV15 and J usage is TRBJ1-4; D ambiguous. This CDR3 comprises 13 residues. Trimming took off 6 bases at V and 9 bases at J, with 14 bases between the two ends. Germline-derived CDR1 and CDR2 are LNHNV and YYDKDF (reference sequence).

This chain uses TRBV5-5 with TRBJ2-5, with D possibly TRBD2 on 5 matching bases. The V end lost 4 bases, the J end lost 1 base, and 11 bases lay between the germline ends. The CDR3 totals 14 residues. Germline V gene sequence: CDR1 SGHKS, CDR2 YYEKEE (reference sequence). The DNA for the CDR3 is TGTGCCAGCAGCGTATCCGGGGTCCAAGAGACCCAGTACTTC. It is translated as CASSVSGVQETQYF. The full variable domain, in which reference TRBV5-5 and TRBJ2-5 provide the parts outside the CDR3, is DAGVTQSPTHLIKTRGQQVTLRCSPISGHKSVSWYQQVLGQGPQFIFQYYEKEERGRGNFPDRFSARQFPNYSSELNVNALLLGDSALYLCASSVSGVQETQYFGPGTRLLVL.

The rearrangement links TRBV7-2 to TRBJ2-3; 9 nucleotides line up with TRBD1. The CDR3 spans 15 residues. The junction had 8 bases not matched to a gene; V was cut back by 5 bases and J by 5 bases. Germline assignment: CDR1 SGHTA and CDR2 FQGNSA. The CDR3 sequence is CASSPYRTGEDTQYF. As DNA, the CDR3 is TGTGCCAGCAGCCCCTACCGGACAGGGGAAGATACGCAGTATTTT.

CDR3 DNA: TGTGCCAGCAGCAGGGGGCAGGGAGAGACCCAGTACTTC. Protein sequence: CASSRGQGETQYF. This chain uses TRBV5-6 with TRBJ2-5; 7 nucleotides match TRBD1. CDR1 is SGHDT and CDR2 is YYEEEE in the germline V gene. The V segment lost 4 bases and the J segment 4 bases; nucleotides outside the gene matches: 4. This CDR3 is 13 amino acids long.

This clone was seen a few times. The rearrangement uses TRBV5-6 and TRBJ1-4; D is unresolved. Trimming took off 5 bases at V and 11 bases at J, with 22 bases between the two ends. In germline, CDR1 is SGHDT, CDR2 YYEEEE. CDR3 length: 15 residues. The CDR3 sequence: CASSLGGNADGKLFF. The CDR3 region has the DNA TGTGCCAGCAGTCTGGGAGGGAACGCGGATGGGAAACTGTTTTTT.

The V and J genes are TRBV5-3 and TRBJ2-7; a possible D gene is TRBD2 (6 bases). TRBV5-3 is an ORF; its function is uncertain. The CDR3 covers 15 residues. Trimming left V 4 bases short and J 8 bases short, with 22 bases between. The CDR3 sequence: CARSPHGLYGGKQYF. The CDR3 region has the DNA TGTGCCAGAAGCCCACATGGACTATATGGAGGAAAGCAGTACTTC.

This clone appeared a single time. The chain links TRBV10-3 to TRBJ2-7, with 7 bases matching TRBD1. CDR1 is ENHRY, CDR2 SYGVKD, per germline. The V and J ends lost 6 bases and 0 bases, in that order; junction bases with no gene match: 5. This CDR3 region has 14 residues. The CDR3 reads CAISLGQSSYEQYF. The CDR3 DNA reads TGTGCCATCAGCCTGGGACAGAGCTCCTACGAGCAGTACTTC.

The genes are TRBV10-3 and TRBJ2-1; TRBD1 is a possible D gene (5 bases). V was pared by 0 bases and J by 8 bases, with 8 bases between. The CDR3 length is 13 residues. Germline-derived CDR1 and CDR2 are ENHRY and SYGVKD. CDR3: CAISESRGDEQFF. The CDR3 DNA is TGTGCCATCAGTGAGTCAAGGGGCGATGAGCAGTTCTTC.

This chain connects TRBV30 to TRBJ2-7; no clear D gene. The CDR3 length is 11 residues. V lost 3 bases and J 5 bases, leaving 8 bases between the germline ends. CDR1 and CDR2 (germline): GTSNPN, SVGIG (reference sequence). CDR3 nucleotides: TGTGCCTGGAGCCAAGACAACGAGCAGTACTTC. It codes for CAWSQDNEQYF.

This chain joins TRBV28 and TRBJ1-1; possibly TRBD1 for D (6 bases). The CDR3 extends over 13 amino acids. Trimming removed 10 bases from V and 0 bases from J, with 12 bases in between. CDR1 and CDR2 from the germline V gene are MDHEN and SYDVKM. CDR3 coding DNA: TGTGCCATTCGACAGGACTTGAACACTGAAGCTTTCTTT. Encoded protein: CAIRQDLNTEAFF.

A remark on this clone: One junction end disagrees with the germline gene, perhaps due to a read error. In nucleotides, the CDR3 is TGTTCCAGCAGCCCCTCCACCGGACAGGGTAGTAGGAGTGGCTACACCTTC. Its protein product is CSSSPSTGQGSRSGYTF. This chain connects TRBV7-9 to TRBJ1-2; 8 bases match TRBD1. This CDR3 contains 17 residues. Per germline, CDR1 SEHNR and CDR2 FQNEAQ (reference sequence).

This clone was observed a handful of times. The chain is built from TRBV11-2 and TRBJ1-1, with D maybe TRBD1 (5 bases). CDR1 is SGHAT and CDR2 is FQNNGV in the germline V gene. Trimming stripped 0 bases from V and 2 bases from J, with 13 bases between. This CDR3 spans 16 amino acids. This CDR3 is CASSLEWWGENTEAFF. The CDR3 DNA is TGTGCCAGCAGCTTAGAATGGTGGGGGGAAAACACTGAAGCTTTCTTT.

The CDR3 DNA sequence: TGTGCCACCAGACCGGACAGGAGCAGCACAGATACGCAGTATTTT. The encoded protein is CATRPDRSSTDTQYF. This chain uses TRBV15 with TRBJ2-3, with 7 nucleotides matching TRBD1. The V segment lost 6 bases and the J segment 0 bases; nucleotides outside the gene matches: 6. This CDR3 is built from 15 residues. Germline V gene lookup returns CDR1 LNHNV and CDR2 YYDKDF (reference sequence).